This entry features one T cell receptor beta chain sequence. These data originate in a study of shared T cell receptors in the human thymus. V lost 6 bases and J lost 3; bases outside the gene matches: 9. The CDR3 runs 16 residues. Germline V gives CDR1 MNHNY, CDR2 SVGAGI (reference sequence). The repertoire was sequenced with immunoSEQ multiplex PCR; TCRdb's copy has only in-frame clones and lacks some. This sample has almost 550,000 clones, with about 84% found just once. The sample was also linked to a second study, of human thymus T cells. That paper states: Resected material from corrective heart surgery provided the thymus tissue analysed.

This chain links TRBV6-6 with TRBJ2-1; 9 bases match TRBD2. The sequence was obtained from a boy less than two years old with a congenital heart defect. Sequenced input: thymocytes. CDR3 DNA sequence: TGTGCCAGCAGAGCGGTTCTAGCGGGATTCTACAATGAGCAGTTCTTC. It specifies CASRAVLAGFYNEQFF.